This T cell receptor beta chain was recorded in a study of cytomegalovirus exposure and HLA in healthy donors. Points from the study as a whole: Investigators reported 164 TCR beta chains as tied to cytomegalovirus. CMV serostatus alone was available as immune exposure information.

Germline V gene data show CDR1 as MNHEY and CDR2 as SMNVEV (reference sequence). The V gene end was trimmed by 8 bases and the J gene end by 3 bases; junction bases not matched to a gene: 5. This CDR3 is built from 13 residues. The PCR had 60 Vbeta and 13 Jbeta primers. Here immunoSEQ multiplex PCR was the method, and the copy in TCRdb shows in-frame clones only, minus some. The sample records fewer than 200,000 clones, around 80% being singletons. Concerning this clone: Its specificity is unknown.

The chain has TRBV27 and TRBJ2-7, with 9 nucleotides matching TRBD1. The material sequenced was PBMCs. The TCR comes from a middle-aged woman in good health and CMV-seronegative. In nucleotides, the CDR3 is TGTGCCAGCCGTGGACAGGGGCGCTACGAGCAGTACTTC. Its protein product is CASRGQGRYEQYF.